Listed below are T cell receptor beta chains from one sample, sequenced in a study of T cells in Graves' hyperthyroidism and ophthalmopathy. TCRdb used MiXCR to reprocess the multiplex PCR reads, holding one entry per CDR3 protein. The sample gives hundreds of thousands of distinct CDR3 sequences, 14% of which show up once; roughly 10% is in the top ten. The specimen was blood. The receptors here all came from a young woman with Graves' hyperthyroidism. Each CDR3 is given with its conserved first and last residue. The order of the fields is D gene, CDR3 length, V gene, clone size, J gene, CDR3 protein, CDR3 DNA. The D gene is left open where the match is weak. For some rows the clone size is stated as once, few or many, or as a class when expanded; others skip it.

.	13	TRBV6-1	few	TRBJ1-2	CASSYTTGAGYTF	TGTGCCAGCAGTTATACAACGGGTGCCGGCTACACCTTC
.	13	TRBV18	many	TRBJ2-7	CASSPQGNYEQYF	TGTGCCAGCTCACCGCAGGGGAACTACGAGCAGTACTTC
TRBD1	13	TRBV28	.	TRBJ1-6	CASRPGQVSPLHF	TGTGCCAGCAGACCTGGACAGGTCTCACCCCTCCACTTT
.	14	TRBV18	many	TRBJ2-5	CASSPHAGRETQYF	TGTGCCAGCTCACCACATGCAGGGAGAGAGACCCAGTACTTC
TRBD2	16	TRBV12-3/TRBV12-4	.	TRBJ2-5	CASTPEVAGAGETQYF	TGTGCCAGCACCCCGGAGGTAGCGGGAGCCGGAGAGACCCAGTACTTC
.	13	TRBV2	many	TRBJ1-6	CASSGQMNSPLHF	TGTGCCAGCAGTGGACAGATGAATTCACCCCTCCACTTT
.	13	TRBV28	many	TRBJ2-7	CASTLLGSYEQYF	TGTGCCAGCACTCTCCTCGGTTCCTACGAGCAGTACTTC
TRBD1	15	TRBV20-1	few	TRBJ1-1	CSPGTGIDLNTEAFF	TGCAGCCCCGGGACAGGGATCGATTTGAACACTGAAGCTTTCTTT
TRBD1	15	TRBV13	many	TRBJ1-4	CASSSDREADEKLFF	TGTGCCAGCAGCTCCGACAGGGAAGCGGACGAAAAACTGTTTTTT
TRBD1	14	TRBV5-1	few	TRBJ1-2	CASSRTGGYYGYTF	TGCGCCAGCAGCCGGACAGGGGGCTACTATGGCTACACCTTC
TRBD1	15	TRBV9	many	TRBJ1-1	CASSVGTGPTTEAFF	TGTGCCAGCAGCGTAGGGACAGGGCCCACCACTGAAGCTTTCTTT
TRBD2	16	TRBV20-1	.	TRBJ2-1	CSARDPSGAIYNEQFF	TGCAGTGCTAGAGATCCCAGCGGGGCAATCTACAATGAGCAGTTCTTC
.	13	TRBV6-5	few	TRBJ1-5	CASSYDINQPQHF	TGTGCCAGCAGTTATGATATTAATCAGCCCCAGCATTTT
.	16	TRBV29-1	many	TRBJ2-3	CSAVYVTGWGTDTQYF	TGCAGCGCCGTCTATGTGACGGGGTGGGGCACAGATACGCAGTATTTT
.	14	TRBV7-9	many	TRBJ2-5	CASSLDPYEGTQYF	TGTGCCAGCAGCTTAGACCCCTACGAGGGGACCCAGTACTTC
TRBD2	19	TRBV27	.	TRBJ2-7	CASSSPGLAGGPSSYEQYF	TGTGCCAGCAGTTCTCCCGGACTAGCGGGAGGCCCTAGCTCCTACGAGCAGTACTTC
TRBD2	17	TRBV7-2	many	TRBJ2-3	CASSLVGLAGEWDTQYF	TGTGCCAGCAGCTTAGTAGGACTAGCGGGTGAATGGGATACGCAGTATTTT
.	13	TRBV27	many	TRBJ1-2	CASRTVGNYGYTF	TGTGCCAGCAGGACGGTGGGAAACTATGGCTACACCTTC
.	14	TRBV4-3	many	TRBJ1-1	CASSQDGVNTEAFF	TGCGCCAGCAGCCAAGATGGGGTGAACACTGAAGCTTTCTTT
TRBD1	16	TRBV10-3	many	TRBJ1-1	CAIKSDRGPRNTEAFF	TGTGCCATCAAATCGGACAGGGGGCCACGGAACACTGAAGCTTTCTTT
.	12	TRBV6-2/TRBV6-3	many	TRBJ2-2	CASSYRNGELFF	TGTGCCAGCAGTTACAGGAATGGGGAGCTGTTTTTT
.	14	TRBV19	few	TRBJ2-7	CASSMAQGGYEQYF	TGTGCCAGTAGTATGGCTCAGGGGGGATACGAGCAGTACTTC
TRBD2	17	TRBV7-8	few	TRBJ2-2	CASSLMRTSGRPGELFF	TGTGCCAGCAGCTTAATGAGGACTAGCGGGAGGCCCGGGGAGCTGTTTTTT
.	14	TRBV30	many	TRBJ1-5	CAWSVWGANQPQHF	TGTGCCTGGAGTGTATGGGGTGCAAATCAGCCCCAGCATTTT
.	13	TRBV20-1	many	TRBJ1-1	CSARDMGNTEAFF	TGCAGTGCTAGAGATATGGGTAACACTGAAGCTTTCTTT
TRBD1	15	TRBV15	few	TRBJ2-7	CATSRGDRGKYEQYF	TGTGCCACCAGCAGAGGGGACAGGGGGAAGTACGAGCAGTACTTC
TRBD1	15	TRBV28	.	TRBJ2-5	CASSSRTGGAKTQYF	TGTGCCAGCAGTTCCCGGACAGGGGGCGCGAAGACCCAGTACTTC
.	14	TRBV10-1	.	TRBJ2-5	CASSDQRPFGTQYF	TGCGCCAGCAGTGACCAGCGGCCGTTTGGGACCCAGTACTTC
.	17	TRBV5-1	.	TRBJ2-5	CASSFQGGYGGVETQYF	TGCGCCAGCAGCTTCCAGGGGGGGTATGGTGGTGTAGAGACCCAGTACTTC
.	15	TRBV27	.	TRBJ1-2	CASSSEGALGYGYTF	TGTGCCAGCAGTTCAGAAGGGGCTCTCGGCTATGGCTACACCTTC
TRBD1	15	TRBV18	many	TRBJ1-1	CASSPPRGRRTEAFF	TGTGCCAGCTCACCACCGAGGGGGCGTAGGACTGAAGCTTTCTTT
.	17	TRBV29-1	many	TRBJ2-3	CSVPNSIRDRLPDTQYF	TGCAGCGTCCCAAACTCGATCCGGGACCGCCTCCCCGATACGCAGTATTTT
.	13	TRBV29-1	few	TRBJ1-2	CSVVLSPEQGYTF	TGCAGCGTTGTTTTAAGCCCCGAGCAGGGCTACACCTTC
TRBD2	12	TRBV19	.	TRBJ2-7	CASRTGGNEQYF	TGTGCCAGTAGAACGGGAGGTAACGAGCAGTACTTC
.	12	TRBV10-2	.	TRBJ2-7	CASNAGPTEQYF	TGCGCCAGCAACGCGGGGCCTACCGAGCAGTACTTC
.	14	TRBV19	.	TRBJ2-7	CASSIAFGSYEQYF	TGTGCCAGTAGTATCGCGTTCGGCTCCTACGAGCAGTACTTC
TRBD2	15	TRBV29-1	many	TRBJ2-7	CSVEEKLAGGGEQYF	TGCAGCGTTGAAGAAAAACTAGCGGGAGGTGGAGAGCAGTACTTC
.	14	TRBV11-2	many	TRBJ1-1	CASSLGRVDTEAFF	TGTGCCAGCAGCTTAGGTCGCGTGGACACTGAAGCTTTCTTT
.	14	TRBV6-1	many	TRBJ1-2	CASSEDRGLYGYTF	TGTGCCAGCAGTGAAGACCGGGGGCTTTATGGCTACACCTTC
TRBD1	14	TRBV2	.	TRBJ1-1	CVSSTIQGEIEAFF	TGTGTCAGCAGTACTATACAGGGGGAGATTGAAGCTTTCTTT
.	15	TRBV9	.	TRBJ1-4	CASSGRHATNEKLFF	TGTGCCAGCAGCGGAAGACACGCAACTAATGAAAAACTGTTTTTT
TRBD1	15	TRBV28	many	TRBJ2-7	CASSSNQDRVYEQYF	TGTGCCAGCAGTTCCAACCAGGACAGGGTCTACGAGCAGTACTTC
TRBD2	14	TRBV24-1	many	TRBJ2-1	CATSAGGSYNEQFF	TGTGCCACCAGTGCGGGAGGGTCCTACAATGAGCAGTTCTTC
TRBD2	17	TRBV4-1	.	TRBJ2-1	CASSQLPPGLDDNEQFF	TGCGCCAGCAGCCAACTCCCTCCGGGACTAGATGATAATGAGCAGTTCTTC
.	15	TRBV27	many	TRBJ1-6	CASSPDRGWNSPLHF	TGTGCCAGCAGTCCTGACCGCGGGTGGAATTCACCCCTCCACTTT
.	13	TRBV2	.	TRBJ2-5	CASRDSREETQYF	TGTGCCAGCAGGGATAGTAGGGAAGAGACCCAGTACTTC
TRBD1	15	TRBV2	many	TRBJ2-3	CASSGEGQGTDTQYF	TGTGCCAGCAGTGGGGAGGGACAGGGGACAGATACGCAGTATTTT
.	13	TRBV12-3/TRBV12-4	many	TRBJ2-1	CASITSSYNEQFF	TGTGCCAGCATAACCAGCTCCTACAATGAGCAGTTCTTC
.	14	TRBV18	many	TRBJ1-1	CASSPGLGDTEAFF	TGTGCCAGCTCACCAGGGCTCGGGGACACTGAAGCTTTCTTT
.	12	TRBV28	many	TRBJ2-7	CASKGGYYEQYF	TGTGCCAGCAAGGGCGGGTACTACGAGCAGTACTTC
TRBD1	14	TRBV7-3	many	TRBJ2-3	CASSIDRGADTQYF	TGTGCCAGCAGCATCGACAGGGGAGCAGATACGCAGTATTTT
.	20	TRBV19	many	TRBJ1-1	CASAYPGGRWVQRENTEAFF	TGTGCCAGTGCGTACCCCGGTGGTAGGTGGGTCCAAAGGGAGAACACTGAAGCTTTCTTT
.	18	TRBV12-3/TRBV12-4	many	TRBJ1-5	CASSLRFPGGAGNQPQHF	TGTGCCAGCAGTTTAAGGTTCCCGGGGGGAGCCGGCAATCAGCCCCAGCATTTT
.	15	TRBV15	.	TRBJ2-1	CATSRVGGSYNEQFF	TGTGCCACCAGCAGAGTGGGCGGCTCCTACAATGAGCAGTTCTTC
.	16	TRBV27	.	TRBJ1-3	CASSPADRGSGNTIYF	TGTGCCAGCAGTCCGGCAGACCGAGGCTCTGGAAACACCATATATTTT
.	18	TRBV24-1	.	TRBJ2-3	CATSARRAVFPDTDTQYF	TGTGCCACCAGTGCCCGGCGGGCAGTTTTCCCTGACACAGATACGCAGTATTTT
.	12	TRBV11-3	many	TRBJ2-1	CASSANYNEQFF	TGTGCCAGCAGCGCGAACTACAATGAGCAGTTCTTC
TRBD2	19	TRBV24-1	many	TRBJ2-2	CATSDPGTSGLANTGELFF	TGTGCCACCAGTGACCCCGGGACTAGCGGTCTCGCGAACACCGGGGAGCTGTTTTTT